The 25 T cell receptor beta chains reported below all come from one sample, sequenced in a study of cytomegalovirus exposure and HLA in healthy donors listed by TCRdb under 2017. Library preparation used the immunoSEQ multiplex PCR assay. The multiplex PCR relied on a mix of 60 forward primers for TCR Vbeta segments and 13 reverse primers for TCR Jbeta segments. TCRdb re-hosts the immuneACCESS table, in-frame sequences only. Its copies lack some clones; in the studies checked, an unresolved V gene accounts for under half of them, and the cause for the rest is not known. This sample lists 110,000 to 150,000 clones; around 75% were detected once. Around 1.9% of the sample is in the top ten clones. Sequenced: PBMCs. Every receptor here comes from a woman in her 40s in good health and CMV-seronegative.

The gene calls are TRBV6-1 and TRBJ2-3, with a possible D match to TRBD2 (5 bases). Per the germline V gene, CDR1 is MNHNS and CDR2 is SASEGT. This CDR3 comprises 14 residues. The V end was cut by 5 bases, the J end by 1 base, with 10 bases between. DNA of the CDR3: TGTGCCAGCAGTCCTAGCTTTGGCACAGATACGCAGTATTTT. It codes for CASSPSFGTDTQYF.

This chain connects TRBV19 to TRBJ1-2; 12 bases agree with TRBD1. The CDR3 sequence is 14 residues long. Per germline, CDR1 LNHDA and CDR2 SQIVND (reference sequence). The V gene end was trimmed by 6 bases and the J gene end by 7 bases; junction bases not matched to a gene: 6. The CDR3, as DNA: TGTGCCAGTAGCCCTCGGGACAGGGGGCCTGGCTACACCTTC. Translated: CASSPRDRGPGYTF.

The chain carries TRBV5-4 and TRBJ1-5; a weak D match, TRBD1 (6 bases). V lost 4 bases, J lost 4 bases, and 12 bases lay in between. From germline, CDR1 is SGHNT and CDR2 YYREEE (reference sequence). This CDR3 comprises 14 residues. The CDR3 DNA reads TGTGCCAGCAGCGAGGGGGTGGTAAATCAGCCCCAGCATTTT. Its protein is CASSEGVVNQPQHF.

The chain is built from TRBV19 and TRBJ1-5, with TRBD1 identical over 7 bases. Germline V gene lookup returns CDR1 LNHDA and CDR2 SQIVND (reference sequence). V lost 1 base, J lost 3 bases, and 9 bases stayed unmatched. The CDR3 spans 17 residues. The chain's CDR3 is CASSIGGQVYNNQPQHF. CDR3 DNA: TGTGCCAGTAGTATAGGCGGACAGGTGTATAACAATCAGCCCCAGCATTTT.

The gene calls are TRBV5-1 and TRBJ2-5; 15 nucleotides match TRBD2. CDR1 SGHRS and CDR2 YFSETQ come from the germline V gene. V was pared by 0 bases and J by 5 bases, with 5 bases of the junction left unmatched. The CDR3 covers 17 residues. CDR3 in amino acids: CASSLGGLAGGSETQYF. For the CDR3, the DNA is TGCGCCAGCAGCTTGGGGGGACTAGCGGGGGGATCGGAGACCCAGTACTTC.

The CDR3 coding sequence is TGCGCCAGCAGCCGGGGGGGGGAGAACTATGGCTACACCTTC. This codes for CASSRGGENYGYTF. This chain connects TRBV5-1 to TRBJ1-2, with D perhaps TRBD1 (5 bases). Germline V gene data show CDR1 as SGHRS and CDR2 as YFSETQ. CDR3 length equals 14 residues. The V end lost 4 bases, the J end lost 2 bases, and 12 bases lay between the germline ends.

This clone was counted a single time. At one end the junction does not follow the germline gene, possibly because of a read error. The gene calls are TRBV6-1 and TRBJ1-5, with 10 bases aligning to TRBD1. Germline V gene lookup returns CDR1 MNHNS and CDR2 SASEGT. This CDR3 has 14 residues. The CDR3 DNA is TGTGCCAGCAGGATGACAGGGGGCAAACAGCCCCAGCATTTT. The encoded protein is CASRMTGGKQPQHF.

The chain combines TRBV19 with TRBJ1-2; maybe TRBD1 (6 bases). The CDR3 is 14 amino acids. Deletions cut 1 base from V and 4 bases from J, with 10 bases between. Germline V gives CDR1 LNHDA, CDR2 SQIVND (reference sequence). The CDR3, as DNA: TGTGCCAGTAGTATAGCCGTGGACAGCTATGGCTACACCTTC. It is translated as CASSIAVDSYGYTF.

This clone occurred a few times. The chain has TRBV6-6 and TRBJ1-1; the D gene is possibly TRBD1 (5 bases). V was cut by 6 bases and J by 1 base, with 9 bases left in between. Germline V gene sequence: CDR1 MNHNY, CDR2 SVGAGI (reference sequence). There are 13 residues in the CDR3. The chain's CDR3 is CASSQQENTEAFF. In DNA form, the CDR3 reads TGTGCCAGCAGCCAACAGGAGAACACTGAAGCTTTCTTT.

CDR3 sequence reads: CASSLHRRSGNTIYF. The CDR3 DNA reads TGCGCCAGCAGCTTGCACAGACGCTCTGGAAACACCATATATTTT. The rearrangement links TRBV5-1 to TRBJ1-3, with D unclear. CDR3 size: 15 residues. Germline lookup yields CDR1 SGHRS and CDR2 YFSETQ. V gave up 1 base and J gave up 0 bases, with 8 bases separating them.

This chain links TRBV28 with TRBJ2-3; 9 bases map to TRBD1. Germline trimming cut 4 bases from V and 7 bases from J; bases unmatched to any gene: 12. Germline values: CDR1 MDHEN, CDR2 SYDVKM. This CDR3 is built from 16 residues. CDR3: CASSSIGTGLIYTQYF. In DNA, the CDR3 is TGTGCCAGCAGTTCCATCGGGACAGGGCTAATATATACGCAGTATTTT.

The chain employs TRBV30 and TRBJ1-2, with a tentative D call TRBD1 (5 bases). Germline V gene sequence: CDR1 GTSNPN, CDR2 SVGIG (reference sequence). V was clipped by 5 bases and J by 2 bases, with 18 bases between them. The CDR3 covers 15 residues. CDR3 sequence: CAWVGGLVRNYGYTF. Written as DNA, the CDR3 is TGTGCCTGGGTGGGGGGTCTTGTCCGGAACTATGGCTACACCTTC.

The rearrangement links TRBV25-1 to TRBJ2-1; 10 bases line up with TRBD1. Trimming at V came to 2 bases and at J to 3 bases, leaving 10 bases not matched to a gene. The CDR3 consists of 18 residues. Germline loops: CDR1 MGHDK, CDR2 SYGVNS. CDR3: CASSEDRLGTGVYNEQFF. The CDR3 DNA follows: TGTGCCAGCAGTGAAGACCGGCTAGGGACAGGGGTCTACAATGAGCAGTTCTTC.

This clone has a single count. This chain connects TRBV7-6 to TRBJ1-6; 7 nucleotides match TRBD1. Looked up from germline, CDR1 is SGHVS and CDR2 is FNYEAQ. Trimming took 6 bases from V and 4 from J; bases not matched to a gene: 9. This CDR3 is built from 16 residues. The CDR3 region has the DNA TGTGCCAGCAGTCCGACAGGGAGAGCGTATAATTCACCCCTCCACTTT. It codes for CASSPTGRAYNSPLHF.

The chain carries TRBV30 and TRBJ1-4, with 7 bases lining up with TRBD1. The CDR3 length is 13 residues. The junction had 8 bases not matched to a gene; V was cut back by 5 bases and J by 8 bases. Germline CDR1 and CDR2: GTSNPN and SVGIG (reference sequence). CDR3 protein: CAWADRVGEKLFF. CDR3 coding DNA: TGTGCCTGGGCAGACAGGGTTGGAGAAAAACTGTTTTTT.

The chain uses TRBV2 and TRBJ2-7, with 8 bases identical to TRBD1. The germline V gene encodes CDR1 SNHLY and CDR2 FYNNEI. The J segment lost 4 bases and the V segment lost 3 bases, leaving 5 bases of the junction unmatched. The CDR3 covers 14 residues. CDR3 nucleotides: TGTGCCAGCAGTGATCAGGGGGCCGGATACGAGCAGTACTTC. Its protein product is CASSDQGAGYEQYF.

The rearrangement links TRBV10-1 to TRBJ2-1, with a tentative D call TRBD2 (6 bases). Trimming took 2 bases from V and 6 from J, leaving 14 bases between them. Per the germline V gene, CDR1 is WNHNN and CDR2 is SYGVQD (reference sequence). The CDR3 extends over 15 amino acids. The CDR3 DNA reads TGCGCCAGCAGTGAGACTGCCCTAGCGCCCAATGAGCAGTTCTTC. This encodes CASSETALAPNEQFF.

This chain uses TRBV30 with TRBJ1-3; D unclear. Germline assignment: CDR1 GTSNPN and CDR2 SVGIG (reference sequence). V dropped 5 bases and J dropped 12 bases, with 14 bases sitting between them. The CDR3 is 11 residues long. The CDR3 coding sequence is TGTGCCTGGGCTGACACTCGCCTCATATATTTT. This translates into CAWADTRLIYF.

The chain employs TRBV13 and TRBJ2-3, with 12 bases matching TRBD2. Germline values: CDR1 PRHDT, CDR2 FYEKMQ (reference sequence). This CDR3 spans 17 amino acids. V lost 5 bases, J lost 2 bases, and 8 bases stayed unmatched. The CDR3 DNA reads TGTGCCAGCAGCCCGCGAGGACTAGCGGGAAACACAGATACGCAGTATTTT. It is translated as CASSPRGLAGNTDTQYF.

Only a few counts were recorded for this clone. The rearrangement joins TRBV9 to TRBJ2-7; 9 nucleotides match TRBD1. Trimming cost V 3 bases and J 2 bases; bases outside gene matches: 6. This CDR3 is 15 amino acids long. CDR1 and CDR2 from the germline V gene are SGDLS and YYNGEE. CDR3 coding DNA: TGTGCCAGCAGCGGACCGGGACAGGGCCCCTACGAGCAGTACTTC. Its protein is CASSGPGQGPYEQYF.

This chain joins TRBV6-4 and TRBJ1-1, with 10 bases that match TRBD1. The CDR3 is 14 amino acids. Germline assignment: CDR1 MRHNA and CDR2 SNTAGT. Losses at the gene ends were 0 bases for V and 5 bases for J; bases not matched to a gene: 0. The CDR3 here is CASSDSDRGTEAFF. In nucleotides, the CDR3 is TGTGCCAGCAGTGACTCGGACAGGGGGACTGAAGCTTTCTTT.

DNA of the CDR3: TGTGCCAGCAGCCAAGACGGGAGAGCGAACACTGAAGCTTTCTTT. Its protein is CASSQDGRANTEAFF. The rearrangement joins TRBV9 to TRBJ1-1; no reliable D call. The CDR3 runs to 15 residues. CDR1 and CDR2 from the germline V gene are SGDLS and YYNGEE. V was clipped by 4 bases and J by 1 base, with 14 bases between them. The full variable domain, its missing parts supplied by reference TRBV9 and TRBJ1-1, is DSGVTQTPKHLITATGQRVTLRCSPRSGDLSVYWYQQSLDQGLQFLIQYYNGEERAKGNILERFSAQQFPDLHSELNLSSLELGDSALYFCASSQDGRANTEAFFGQGTRLTVV.

The V gene is TRBV10-1, the J gene TRBJ2-4; D might be TRBD2 (5 bases). V was clipped by 1 base and J by 8 bases, with 12 bases between them. The CDR3 has 14 amino acids. Germline assignment: CDR1 WNHNN and CDR2 SYGVQD (reference sequence). The CDR3 reads CASSELSWGDIQYF. The DNA of the CDR3 is TGCGCCAGCAGTGAGTTATCTTGGGGAGACATTCAGTACTTC.

There are a few counts of this clone. The gene calls are TRBV28 and TRBJ1-2; 10 nucleotides align to TRBD1. Germline CDR1 and CDR2: MDHEN and SYDVKM. This CDR3 is built from 14 residues. Trimming took 2 bases from V and 8 from J; bases not matched to a gene: 5. The CDR3 coding sequence is TGTGCCAGCAGTTTAGGGACAGGGGAGCGAGGCTACACCTTC. Its protein product is CASSLGTGERGYTF.

The chain is built from TRBV2 and TRBJ1-1, with D perhaps matching TRBD1 (6 bases). This CDR3 comprises 12 residues. V was trimmed by 10 bases and J by 7 bases, leaving 16 bases between them. Per the germline V gene, CDR1 is SNHLY and CDR2 is FYNNEI. CDR3 amino acids: CATRRGQYEAFF. Written as DNA, the CDR3 is TGTGCCACCCGGAGAGGACAGTATGAAGCTTTCTTT. Full variable domain (missing parts from reference TRBV2 and TRBJ1-1): EPEVTQTPSHQVTQMGQEVILRCVPISNHLYFYWYRQILGQKVEFLVSFYNNEISEKSEIFDDQFSVERPDGSNFTLKIRSTKLEDSAMYFCATRRGQYEAFFGQGTRLTVV.